This TCR beta chain was retrieved from a study of cytomegalovirus exposure and HLA in healthy donors. About the research overall: In terms of ancestry, the Caucasian-associated cluster contained roughly 81% of the 350 to 450 genotyped donors.

Points from the study as a whole: A later analysis associated 16,000 or so TCR beta sequences with HLA alleles at a 0.05 false discovery rate. Analysis was carried out at a later point, and it linked a missense DCLRE1C variant to TCR beta V- and J-gene trimming.

This CDR3 region has 13 residues. V lost 3 bases to trimming and J lost 10 bases, with 15 bases between them. Germline CDR1 and CDR2: MDHEN and SYDVKM. With respect to this clone: Its antigen remains unknown.

Researchers ran the PCR with 60 Vbeta and 13 Jbeta primers. Repertoires were generated with immunoSEQ multiplex PCR, while TCRdb's copy carries only in-frame clones and drops some. Here the sample spans 170,000 or so clones, roughly 70% being singletons. The chain has TRBV28 and TRBJ1-1; D is unresolved. The sequenced sample was PBMCs. The receptor's source is a male donor in good health and CMV-seronegative. CDR3 amino acids: CASSLVLNTGAFF. The CDR3, as DNA: TGTGCCAGCAGTTTGGTCCTAAACACGGGAGCTTTCTTT.